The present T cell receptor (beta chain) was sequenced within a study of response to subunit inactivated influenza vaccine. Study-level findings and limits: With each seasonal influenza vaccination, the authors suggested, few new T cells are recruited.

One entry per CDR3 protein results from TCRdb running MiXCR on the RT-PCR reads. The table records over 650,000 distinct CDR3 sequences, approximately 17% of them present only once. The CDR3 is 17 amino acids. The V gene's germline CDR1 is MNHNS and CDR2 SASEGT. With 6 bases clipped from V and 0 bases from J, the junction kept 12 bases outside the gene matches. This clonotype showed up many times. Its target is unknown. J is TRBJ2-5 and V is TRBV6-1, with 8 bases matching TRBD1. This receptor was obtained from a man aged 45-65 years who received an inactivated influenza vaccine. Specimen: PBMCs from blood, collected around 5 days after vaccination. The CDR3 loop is CASSQTWTGSYQETQYF. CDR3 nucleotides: TGTGCCAGCAGCCAAACCTGGACAGGGAGCTACCAAGAGACCCAGTACTTC.